This T cell receptor (beta chain) was identified in a study of shared clonotypes between healthy human individuals. The wider study: Two female and a few male donors aged 18 to 49 were enrolled.

The method was immunoSEQ multiplex PCR; TCRdb's version includes in-frame clones alone and lacks a portion of them. This table has hundreds of thousands of clones, roughly four fifths appearing once. Study results and limitations: Only a few donors were included, so the genetic and exposure-history diversity represented was limited.

The germline V and J ends were trimmed by 5 bases and 7 bases, with 18 bases remaining between them. The CDR3 runs to 14 residues. Looked up from germline, CDR1 is SGHVS and CDR2 is FNYEAQ. Ten or more counts support this clone. Its target is unknown. The source is a woman aged 40 to 50 in good health. Some clones in this sample may be carry-over from other donors' samples. Sequenced: PBMCs. The genes are TRBV7-6 and TRBJ2-7; a possible D gene is TRBD1 (5 bases). The CDR3 sequence is CASSRMTDLGEQYF. CDR3 DNA: TGTGCCAGCAGCCGGATGACAGACCTGGGGGAGCAGTACTTC.